The T cell receptor beta chain under discussion was sequenced for a study of response to subunit inactivated influenza vaccine. CDR1 and CDR2 from the germline V gene are SGHAT and FQDESV (reference sequence). V was pared by 6 bases and J by 1 base, with 8 bases between. The CDR3 has 13 amino acids. This clonotype was seen a handful of times. No antigen is known for it. Using its own MiXCR run on the RT-PCR reads, TCRdb lists one record per CDR3 protein. The profile covers some 500,000 distinct CDR3 sequences, with approximately 12% appearing a single time and less than 15% taken by the ten largest. Study-wide findings and caveats: Each seasonal influenza vaccination, the authors suggested, recruits few new T cells.

This receptor was taken from a man aged 50 to 60 who received an inactivated influenza vaccine. Sequenced material: PBMCs from blood, taken around seven weeks after vaccination. The gene calls are TRBV11-1 and TRBJ2-3; no firm D call. DNA for the CDR3: TGTGCCAGCAGAGACCGCCGCACAGATACGCAGTATTTT. Its translation: CASRDRRTDTQYF.